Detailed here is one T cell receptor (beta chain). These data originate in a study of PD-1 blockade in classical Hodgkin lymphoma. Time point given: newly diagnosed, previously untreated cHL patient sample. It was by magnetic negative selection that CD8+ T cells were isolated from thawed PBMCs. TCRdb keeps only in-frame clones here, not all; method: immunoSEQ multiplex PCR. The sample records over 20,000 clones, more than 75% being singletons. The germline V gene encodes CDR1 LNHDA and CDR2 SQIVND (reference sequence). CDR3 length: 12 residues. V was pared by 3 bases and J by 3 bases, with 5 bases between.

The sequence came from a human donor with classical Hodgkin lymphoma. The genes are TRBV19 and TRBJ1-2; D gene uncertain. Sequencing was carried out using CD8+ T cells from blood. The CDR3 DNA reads TGTGCCAGTAGTATCAGCTACTATGGCTACACCTTC. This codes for CASSISYYGYTF.